The present TCR beta chain was sequenced within a study of cytomegalovirus exposure and HLA in healthy donors. Study-wide results and limits: The likely origin of a cluster of highly shared sequence variants was a sequencing artifact.

Worth noting for this clone: The antigen is unknown.

The PCR employed 60 Vbeta primers together with 13 Jbeta primers. Generated by immunoSEQ multiplex PCR, the TCRdb table keeps only in-frame clones and is missing some. The repertoire consists of about 150,000 clones, with about 71% occurring once and the leading ten covering approximately 2%. Germline lookup yields CDR1 MGHDK and CDR2 SYGVNS. The CDR3 is 15 amino acids. The ends lost 5 bases at V and 7 bases at J; junction bases unmatched: 8. This sequence originates from a woman aged 60 to 75 in good health and CMV-seropositive. The chain joins TRBV25-1 to TRBJ1-5; TRBD1 aligns across 10 bases. The sample consisted of PBMCs. CDR3 bases: TGTGCCAGCAGTCAGGGACAGGGGTTCGGCCAGCCCCAGCATTTT. This translates into CASSQGQGFGQPQHF.